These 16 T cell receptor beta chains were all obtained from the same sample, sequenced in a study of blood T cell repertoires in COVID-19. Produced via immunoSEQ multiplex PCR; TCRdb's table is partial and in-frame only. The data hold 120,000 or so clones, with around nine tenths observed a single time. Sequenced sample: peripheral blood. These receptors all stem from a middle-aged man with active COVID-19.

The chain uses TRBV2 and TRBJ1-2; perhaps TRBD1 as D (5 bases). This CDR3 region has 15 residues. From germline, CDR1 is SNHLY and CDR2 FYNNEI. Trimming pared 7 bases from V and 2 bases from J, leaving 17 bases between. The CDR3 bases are TGTGCCAGCAACCTAATCGGACAACTAAACTATGGCTACACCTTC. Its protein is CASNLIGQLNYGYTF.

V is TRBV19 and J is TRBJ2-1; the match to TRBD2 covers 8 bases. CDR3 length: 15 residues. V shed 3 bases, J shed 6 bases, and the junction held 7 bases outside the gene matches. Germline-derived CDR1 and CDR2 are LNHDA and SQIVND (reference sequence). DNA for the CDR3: TGTGCCAGTAGTATCCCGGGACTAGGTTCCAATGAGCAGTTCTTC. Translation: CASSIPGLGSNEQFF.

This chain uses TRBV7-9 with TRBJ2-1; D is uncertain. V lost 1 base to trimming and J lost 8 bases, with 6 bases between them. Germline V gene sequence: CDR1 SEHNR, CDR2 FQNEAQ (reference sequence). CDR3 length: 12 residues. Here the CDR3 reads CASSLVRDEQFF. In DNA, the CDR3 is TGTGCCAGCAGCTTAGTTCGTGATGAGCAGTTCTTC.

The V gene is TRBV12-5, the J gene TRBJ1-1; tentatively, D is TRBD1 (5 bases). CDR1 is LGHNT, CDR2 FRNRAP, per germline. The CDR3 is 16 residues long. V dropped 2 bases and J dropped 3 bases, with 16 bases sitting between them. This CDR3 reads CASGLIQLGTHTEAFF. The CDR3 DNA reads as TGTGCTAGTGGTTTGATACAATTGGGGACTCACACTGAAGCTTTCTTT.

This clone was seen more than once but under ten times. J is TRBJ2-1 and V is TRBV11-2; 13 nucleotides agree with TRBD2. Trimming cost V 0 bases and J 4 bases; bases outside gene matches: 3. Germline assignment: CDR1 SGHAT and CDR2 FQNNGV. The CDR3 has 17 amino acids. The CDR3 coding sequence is TGTGCCAGCAGCTTAGACCGACTAGCGGGGGGATACAATGAGCAGTTCTTC. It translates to CASSLDRLAGGYNEQFF.

The CDR3 DNA reads TGTGCCAGCAGTTTACCACCAATAGCGGGGGGGCAAATCACCGGGGAGCTGTTTTTT. Its protein product is CASSLPPIAGGQITGELFF. This sequence joins TRBV7-8 and TRBJ2-2; 11 bases are shared with TRBD2. J lost 4 bases, V lost 6 bases, and 16 bases had no gene match. The CDR3 loop spans 19 amino acids. CDR1 is SGHVS and CDR2 is FQNEAQ in the germline V gene.

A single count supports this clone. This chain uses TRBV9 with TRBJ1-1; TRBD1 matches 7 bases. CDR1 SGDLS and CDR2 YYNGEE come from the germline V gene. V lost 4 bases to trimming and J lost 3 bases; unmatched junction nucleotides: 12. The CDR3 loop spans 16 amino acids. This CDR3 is CASSPKTGLGDTEAFF. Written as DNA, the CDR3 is TGTGCCAGCAGCCCGAAGACAGGGTTGGGGGACACTGAAGCTTTCTTT.

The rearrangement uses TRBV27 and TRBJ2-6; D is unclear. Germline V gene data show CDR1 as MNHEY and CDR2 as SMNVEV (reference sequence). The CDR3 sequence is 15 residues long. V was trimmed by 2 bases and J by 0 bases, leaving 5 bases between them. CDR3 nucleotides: TGTGCCAGCAGTTTAACTTTCTCTGGGGCCAACGTCCTGACTTTC. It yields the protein CASSLTFSGANVLTF.

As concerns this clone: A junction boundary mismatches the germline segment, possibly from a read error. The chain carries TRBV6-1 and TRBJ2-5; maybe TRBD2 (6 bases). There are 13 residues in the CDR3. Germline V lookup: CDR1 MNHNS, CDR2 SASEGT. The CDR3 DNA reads TGTGCCAGCAGTGAAGGGGCGGGGCCGCGCAACGACTTC. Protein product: CASSEGAGPRNDF.

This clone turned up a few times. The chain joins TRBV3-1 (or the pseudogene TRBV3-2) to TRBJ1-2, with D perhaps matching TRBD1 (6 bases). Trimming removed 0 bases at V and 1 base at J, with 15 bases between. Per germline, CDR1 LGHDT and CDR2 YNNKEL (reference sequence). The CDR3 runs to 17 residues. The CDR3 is CASSQDSATGLNYGYTF. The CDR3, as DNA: TGTGCCAGCAGCCAAGATTCCGCCACAGGGCTTAACTATGGCTACACCTTC.

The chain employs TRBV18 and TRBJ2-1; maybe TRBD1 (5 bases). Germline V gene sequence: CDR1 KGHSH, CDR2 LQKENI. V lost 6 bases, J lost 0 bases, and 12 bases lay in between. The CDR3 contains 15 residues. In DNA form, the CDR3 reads TGTGCCAGCTCCCCAGGGCTTACCTCCTACAATGAGCAGTTCTTC. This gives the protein CASSPGLTSYNEQFF.

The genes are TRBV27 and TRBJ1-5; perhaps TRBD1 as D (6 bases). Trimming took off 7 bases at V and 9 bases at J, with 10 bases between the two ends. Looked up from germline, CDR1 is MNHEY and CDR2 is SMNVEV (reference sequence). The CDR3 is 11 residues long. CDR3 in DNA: TGTGCCAGCATCAGGGGTTCGCCCCAGCATTTT. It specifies CASIRGSPQHF.

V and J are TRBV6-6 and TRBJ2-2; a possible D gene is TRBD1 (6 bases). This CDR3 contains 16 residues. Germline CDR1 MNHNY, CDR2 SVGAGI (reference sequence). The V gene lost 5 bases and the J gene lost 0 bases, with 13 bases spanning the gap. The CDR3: CASSPSTGANTGELFF. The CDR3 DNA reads TGTGCCAGCAGTCCATCGACAGGCGCGAACACCGGGGAGCTGTTTTTT.

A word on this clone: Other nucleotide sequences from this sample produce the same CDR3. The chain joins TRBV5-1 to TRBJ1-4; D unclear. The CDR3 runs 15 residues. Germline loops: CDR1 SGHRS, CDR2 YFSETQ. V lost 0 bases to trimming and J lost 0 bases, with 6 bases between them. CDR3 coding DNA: TGCGCCAGCAGCTTGGGCGGTTCAACTAATGAAAAACTGTTTTTT. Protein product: CASSLGGSTNEKLFF. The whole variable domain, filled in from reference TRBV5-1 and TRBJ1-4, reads KAGVTQTPRYLIKTRGQQVTLSCSPISGHRSVSWYQQTPGQGLQFLFEYFSETQRNKGNFPGRFSGRQFSNSRSEMNVSTLELGDSALYLCASSLGGSTNEKLFFGSGTQLSVL.

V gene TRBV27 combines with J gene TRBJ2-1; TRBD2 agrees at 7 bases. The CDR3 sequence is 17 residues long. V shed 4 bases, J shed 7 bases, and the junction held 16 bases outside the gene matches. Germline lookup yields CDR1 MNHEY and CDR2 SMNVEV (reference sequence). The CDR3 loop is CASSSFAGTTPLNEQFF. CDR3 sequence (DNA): TGTGCCAGCAGTTCCTTCGCCGGGACTACGCCATTAAATGAGCAGTTCTTC.

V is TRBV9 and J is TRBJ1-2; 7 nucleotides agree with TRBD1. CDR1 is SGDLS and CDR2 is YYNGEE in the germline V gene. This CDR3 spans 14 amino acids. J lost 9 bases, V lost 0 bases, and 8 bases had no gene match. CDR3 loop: CASSVGTGDWSYTF. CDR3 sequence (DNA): TGTGCCAGCAGCGTAGGGACAGGCGATTGGAGCTACACCTTC.